The 24 T cell receptor beta chains below all came from one sample that was sequenced in a study of T-cell memory formation after mild COVID-19. TCRdb reprocessed the 5' RACE reads via MiXCR and lists one record per CDR3 protein. The sample carries about 470,000 distinct CDR3 sequences, roughly 25% recorded once. Sequencing input: PBMCs or a T cell subset sorted from them (not recorded which). All receptors come from an adult woman who had mild COVID-19 (a few samples of this study predate the infection). Cell type and time point are not known.

The V and J genes are TRBV5-1 and TRBJ2-3; TRBD1 is a possible D gene (5 bases). V dropped 3 bases and J dropped 6 bases, with 14 bases sitting between them. CDR1 SGHRS and CDR2 YFSETQ come from the germline V gene. The CDR3 contains 14 residues. CDR3 DNA: TGCGCCAGCAGCTCGTCAAACAAGGGGGATACGCAGTATTTT. Protein: CASSSSNKGDTQYF.

The sample holds a few counts of this clonotype. The rearrangement links TRBV12-3 or TRBV12-4 to TRBJ1-1; D remains unclear. CDR3 length equals 14 residues. Trimming removed 5 bases from V and 3 bases from J, with 13 bases in between. The CDR3 DNA is TGTGCCAGCAGTCTAGAAGCGGGGTACACTGAAGCTTTCTTT. As protein: CASSLEAGYTEAFF.

This clonotype was detected only once. The chain is built from TRBV11-3 and TRBJ2-1, with D perhaps TRBD2 (6 bases). The V end was cut by 5 bases, the J end by 9 bases, with 20 bases between. In germline, CDR1 is SGHNT, CDR2 YENEEA. CDR3 size: 15 residues. DNA for the CDR3: TGTGCCAGCAGCCTCCCGGACTATGGATCGAGTGAGCAGTTCTTC. This translates into CASSLPDYGSSEQFF.

The chain is built from TRBV29-1 and TRBJ1-2; no reliable D call. Trimming removed 6 bases at V and 7 bases at J, with 6 bases between. The CDR3 is 9 amino acids. CDR1 is SQVTM, CDR2 ANQGSEA, per germline. The CDR3 loop reads CSVDVGYTF. As DNA, the CDR3 is TGCAGCGTGGACGTTGGCTACACCTTC.

The rearrangement uses TRBV9 and TRBJ2-7, with D maybe TRBD1 (6 bases). The CDR3 runs 15 residues. Germline loops: CDR1 SGDLS, CDR2 YYNGEE. Trimming shortened V by 0 bases and J by 3 bases, and 13 bases separated the two germline ends. The CDR3 coding sequence is TGTGCCAGCAGCGTAGGGTCAGGGGCGAACTACGAGCAGTACTTC. This encodes CASSVGSGANYEQYF.

The V gene is TRBV5-6, the J gene TRBJ1-1; D remains ambiguous. The CDR3 sequence is 13 residues long. In germline, CDR1 is SGHDT, CDR2 YYEEEE. V was pared by 2 bases and J by 0 bases, with 5 bases between. This CDR3 is CASSFVMNTEAFF. CDR3 sequence (DNA): TGTGCCAGCAGCTTTGTCATGAACACTGAAGCTTTCTTT.

V is TRBV18 and J is TRBJ2-7; D ambiguous. Deletions cut 1 base from V and 5 bases from J, with 3 bases between. The CDR3 is made up of 11 amino acids. Germline assignment: CDR1 KGHSH and CDR2 LQKENI. The CDR3: CASSPRNEQYF. The CDR3 DNA sequence: TGTGCCAGCTCACCACGAAACGAGCAGTACTTC.

The CDR3 reads CASSIDRFTPYEQYF. CDR3 DNA sequence: TGTGCCAGCTCAATCGATAGGTTCACCCCCTACGAGCAGTACTTC. The genes are TRBV18 and TRBJ2-7; D is ambiguous. Trimming took 5 bases from V and 2 from J, leaving 16 bases between them. Germline-derived CDR1 and CDR2 are KGHSH and LQKENI. This CDR3 is 15 amino acids long.

This clonotype was counted only a few times. This chain joins TRBV11-2 and TRBJ2-5; D tentatively reads TRBD1 or TRBD2 (6 bases each). V gave up 5 bases and J gave up 5 bases, with 24 bases separating them. The length of the CDR3 is 17 residues. The germline CDR1 and CDR2 sequences are SGHAT and FQNNGV. The CDR3 sequence: CASSQLLRGARMETQYF. The CDR3 DNA is TGTGCCAGCAGCCAACTATTAAGGGGGGCCCGTATGGAGACCCAGTACTTC.

The chain combines TRBV30 with TRBJ2-1; D is uncertain. The CDR3 length is 14 residues. The V end lost 0 bases, the J end lost 7 bases, and 13 bases lay between the germline ends. Looked up from germline, CDR1 is GTSNPN and CDR2 is SVGIG (reference sequence). The CDR3, as DNA: TGTGCCTGGAGTGTAGACGGAGTAGGGAATGAGCAGTTCTTC. This codes for CAWSVDGVGNEQFF.

This clonotype was seen only a few times. The V gene is TRBV7-2, the J gene TRBJ1-1; no clear D gene. CDR1 is SGHTA and CDR2 is FQGNSA in the germline V gene. The CDR3 extends over 13 amino acids. V lost 3 bases and J lost 6, with 11 bases in between. The CDR3 region is CASSLIPGAEAFF. Here the CDR3 DNA reads TGTGCCAGCAGCTTGATTCCGGGCGCTGAAGCTTTCTTT.

This clonotype came up a few times. The chain couples TRBV20-1 to TRBJ2-7, with 10 bases identical to TRBD2. Germline V lookup: CDR1 DFQATT, CDR2 SNEGSKA (reference sequence). The CDR3 runs to 17 residues. V was clipped by 4 bases and J by 2 bases; unmatched bases: 14. The CDR3, as DNA: TGCAGTGCTAACAGAGGTGGACTAGCGGATTATACCTACGAGCAGTACTTC. This translates into CSANRGGLADYTYEQYF.

The V and J genes are TRBV7-6 and TRBJ1-5; no firm D call. V was cut by 10 bases and J by 7 bases, with 17 bases left in between. CDR1 and CDR2 (germline): SGHVS, FNYEAQ. CDR3 length: 13 residues. CDR3: CAICGGGWQPQHF. The CDR3 DNA reads TGTGCCATCTGTGGAGGCGGTTGGCAGCCCCAGCATTTT.

The V gene is TRBV12-3 or TRBV12-4, the J gene TRBJ2-5, with 8 bases fitting TRBD1. The junction had 7 bases not matched to a gene; V was cut back by 6 bases and J by 4 bases. The CDR3 is 14 amino acids. The CDR3: CASSHDRGGETQYF. As DNA, the CDR3 is TGTGCCAGCAGCCATGACAGGGGAGGAGAGACCCAGTACTTC.

The chain couples TRBV12-3 or TRBV12-4 to TRBJ2-6; 7 bases line up with TRBD1. The CDR3 is 18 residues long. Germline trimming cut 0 bases from V and 0 bases from J; bases unmatched to any gene: 5. CDR3 loop: CASSLATGLGSGANVLTF. The CDR3 DNA reads as TGTGCCAGCAGTTTAGCGACAGGGCTCGGCTCTGGGGCCAACGTCCTGACTTTC.

The gene calls are TRBV12-3 or TRBV12-4 and TRBJ2-5; D is possibly TRBD2 (5 bases). The CDR3 totals 14 residues. Trimming shortened V by 3 bases and J by 5 bases, and 13 bases separated the two germline ends. CDR3 in DNA: TGTGCCAGCAGTTTTGCCGGGAATGAGGAGACCCAGTACTTC. This encodes CASSFAGNEETQYF.

The chain joins TRBV30 to TRBJ2-5; D is undetermined. Germline V gene data show CDR1 as GTSNPN and CDR2 as SVGIG (reference sequence). V lost 2 bases and J lost 7, with 14 bases in between. This CDR3 is 13 amino acids long. CDR3 region: CAWSPGVGLTQYF. Here the CDR3 DNA reads TGTGCCTGGAGTCCTGGGGTCGGTTTGACCCAGTACTTC. Drawing the rest from reference TRBV30 and TRBJ2-5, the complete variable domain is SQTIHQWPATLVQPVGSPLSLECTVEGTSNPNLYWYRQAAGRGLQLLFYSVGIGQISSEVPQNLSASRPQDRQFILSSKKLLLSDSGFYLCAWSPGVGLTQYFGPGTRLLVL.

This clonotype came up a few times. The CDR3 sequence is CASSDRDNFYEQYF. The CDR3 bases are TGTGCCAGCAGTGACAGGGATAACTTTTACGAGCAGTACTTC. V and J are TRBV2 and TRBJ2-7; possibly TRBD1 for D (5 bases). CDR3 length equals 14 residues. Between the trimmed V and J ends, which lost 3 bases and 4 bases, there was a span of 13 bases. Per germline, CDR1 SNHLY and CDR2 FYNNEI.

The rearrangement joins TRBV29-1 to TRBJ2-3, with D maybe TRBD2 (6 bases). The CDR3 totals 13 residues. Trimming cost V 6 bases and J 2 bases, with 12 bases left between them. Germline V gives CDR1 SQVTM, CDR2 ANQGSEA. The chain's CDR3 is CSVGPGDTDTQYF. The CDR3 DNA sequence: TGCAGCGTCGGCCCGGGGGACACAGATACGCAGTATTTT.

V usage is TRBV20-1 and J usage is TRBJ2-2, with D possibly matching TRBD1 (5 bases). With 6 bases removed from V and 0 bases from J, the gap between germline ends came to 14 bases. The CDR3 length is 15 residues. In germline, CDR1 is DFQATT, CDR2 SNEGSKA (reference sequence). The DNA for the CDR3 is TGCAGTGCGCCAACCCCAGGGACGAACACCGGGGAGCTGTTTTTT. Translated: CSAPTPGTNTGELFF.

Here the CDR3 reads CASDSRGSPLHF. CDR3 bases: TGTGCCTCGGACAGCAGGGGTTCACCCCTCCACTTT. The genes are TRBV30 and TRBJ1-6; perhaps TRBD1 as D (6 bases). The length of the CDR3 is 12 residues. Trimming stripped 7 bases from V and 9 bases from J, with 13 bases between. Germline assignment: CDR1 GTSNPN and CDR2 SVGIG (reference sequence).

In this sample, this clonotype turned up a few times. V gene TRBV29-1 combines with J gene TRBJ2-3; tentatively, D is TRBD1 or TRBD2 (5 bases each). V was pared by 8 bases and J by 0 bases, with 9 bases between. The length of the CDR3 is 12 residues. Germline CDR1 reads SQVTM; CDR2 reads ANQGSEA. The CDR3 here is CSLWGSTDTQYF. As DNA, the CDR3 is TGCAGCCTTTGGGGGAGCACAGATACGCAGTATTTT.

This clonotype appeared a few times. The V and J genes are TRBV23-1 and TRBJ1-5; D is unclear. TRBV23-1 qualifies as an ORF whose function is uncertain. V was trimmed by 3 bases and J by 9 bases, leaving 9 bases between them. This CDR3 comprises 12 residues. The CDR3 nucleotides read TGCGCCAGCAGTCAGGGTTTAAGGCCCCAGCATTTT. Its translation: CASSQGLRPQHF.

This rearrangement joins TRBV20-1 to TRBJ2-6; D unresolved. The CDR3 has 13 residues. Per the germline V gene, CDR1 is DFQATT and CDR2 is SNEGSKA (reference sequence). V gave up 6 bases and J gave up 2 bases, with 8 bases separating them. CDR3 DNA sequence: TGCAGTGCCGGTACGGCTGGGGCCAACGTCCTGACTTTC. This gives the protein CSAGTAGANVLTF.